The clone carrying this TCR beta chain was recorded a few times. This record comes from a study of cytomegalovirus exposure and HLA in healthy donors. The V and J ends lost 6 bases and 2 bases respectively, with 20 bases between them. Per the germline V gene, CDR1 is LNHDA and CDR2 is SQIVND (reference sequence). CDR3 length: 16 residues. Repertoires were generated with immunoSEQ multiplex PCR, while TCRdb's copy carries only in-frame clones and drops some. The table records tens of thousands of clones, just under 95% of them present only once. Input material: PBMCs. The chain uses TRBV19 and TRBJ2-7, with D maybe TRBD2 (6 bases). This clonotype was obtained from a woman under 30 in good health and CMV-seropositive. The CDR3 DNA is TGTGCCAGTAGCACTTACCGGGACTCTTTCGCCTACGAGCAGTACTTC. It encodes CASSTYRDSFAYEQYF. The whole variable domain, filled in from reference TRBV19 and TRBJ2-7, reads DGGITQSPKYLFRKEGQNVTLSCEQNLNHDAMYWYRQDPGQGLRLIYYSQIVNDFQKGDIAEGYSVSREKKESFPLTVTSAQKNPTAFYLCASSTYRDSFAYEQYFGPGTRLTVT.